What follows are 4 T cell receptor beta chains derived from one specimen sequenced in a study of T cells in localized non-small cell lung cancer. Sequencing used immunoSEQ multiplex PCR; TCRdb keeps in-frame clones, though not all of them. Found here are 45,000 to 60,000 clones, around 86% of them singletons; the top ten hold less than 6%. This sample comprised peripheral blood, obtained before any cancer treatment. The receptors shown here come from a woman between 35 and 70 years old with stage I lung adenocarcinoma.

Only one count was recorded for this clone. The genes are TRBV19 and TRBJ2-2, with TRBD1 identical over 8 bases. The J segment lost 4 bases and the V segment lost 3 bases, leaving 1 base of the junction unmatched. There are 14 residues in the CDR3. Germline V gives CDR1 LNHDA, CDR2 SQIVND (reference sequence). CDR3 DNA: TGTGCCAGTAGTATGGACAGGGCCACCGGGGAGCTGTTTTTT. This codes for CASSMDRATGELFF.

This chain uses TRBV7-2 with TRBJ2-7; D gene unclear. V shed 4 bases and J shed 2 bases, with 15 bases lying between them. The CDR3 contains 15 residues. Germline V gene sequence: CDR1 SGHTA, CDR2 FQGNSA. The CDR3 DNA follows: TGTGCCAGCAGCTCCCGCCCCCCCGCGCCCTACGAGCAGTACTTC. It translates to CASSSRPPAPYEQYF.

The chain couples TRBV15 to TRBJ1-5, with 9 bases fitting TRBD1. From germline, CDR1 is LNHNV and CDR2 YYDKDF (reference sequence). V lost 1 base, J lost 7 bases, and 8 bases stayed unmatched. The CDR3 totals 16 residues. DNA of the CDR3: TGTGCCACCAGCAGAGGTTTAGGACAGGGGCAACAGCCCCAGCATTTT. This encodes CATSRGLGQGQQPQHF.

J is TRBJ2-1 and V is TRBV2; 8 positions agree with TRBD2. The V and J ends lost 7 bases and 0 bases, in that order; junction bases with no gene match: 14. The CDR3 is 18 amino acids. Germline-derived CDR1 and CDR2 are SNHLY and FYNNEI. The CDR3 here is CASKKSGGPSSSYNEQFF. For the CDR3, the DNA is TGTGCCAGCAAGAAGAGCGGGGGTCCGTCTAGCTCCTACAATGAGCAGTTCTTC. The whole variable domain, remainder taken from reference TRBV2 and TRBJ2-1, is EPEVTQTPSHQVTQMGQEVILRCVPISNHLYFYWYRQILGQKVEFLVSFYNNEISEKSEIFDDQFSVERPDGSNFTLKIRSTKLEDSAMYFCASKKSGGPSSSYNEQFFGPGTRLTVL.